This T cell receptor beta chain was obtained from a study of human T cells and chemical hapten exposure. Many counts were recorded for this clonotype. V dropped 0 bases and J dropped 2 bases, with 14 bases sitting between them. Germline V CDR1 and CDR2: DFQATT, SNEGSKA (reference sequence). The CDR3 has 16 amino acids. TCRdb called the RACE reads again in MiXCR, with one record for every CDR3 protein. The sample has tens of thousands of distinct CDR3 sequences, around 7% seen once. Time point denoted: patch test 2, 6 weeks after DPC sensitization. Treatment noted: therapeutic diphenylcyclopropenone sensitization with weekly scalp DPC. The template was total RNA from unfractionated whole blood.

The TCR originated in a woman in her twenties or thirties with alopecia areata. Some clones in this sample may be carry-over from other donors' samples. Sequencing was performed on whole blood, taken in connection with sensitization to the hapten diphenylcyclopropenone (DPC). The J gene is TRBJ2-1, the V gene TRBV20-1; D may be TRBD1 (6 bases). CDR3 nucleotides: TGCAGTGCTAGAGATCGTGACAGGACCACCTACAATGAGCAGTTCTTC. This gives the protein CSARDRDRTTYNEQFF.